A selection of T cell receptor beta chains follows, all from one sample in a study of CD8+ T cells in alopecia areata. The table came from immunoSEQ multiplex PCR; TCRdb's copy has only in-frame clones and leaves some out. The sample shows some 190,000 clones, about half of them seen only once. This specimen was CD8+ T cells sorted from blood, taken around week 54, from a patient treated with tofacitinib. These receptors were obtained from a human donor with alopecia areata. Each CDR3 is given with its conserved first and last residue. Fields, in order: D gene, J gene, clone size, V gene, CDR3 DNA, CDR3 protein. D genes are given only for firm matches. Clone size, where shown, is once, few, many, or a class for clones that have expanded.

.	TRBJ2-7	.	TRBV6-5	TGTGCCATCAGTGAGAGCTACGAGCAGTACTTC	CAISESYEQYF
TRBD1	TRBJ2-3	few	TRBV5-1	TGCGCCAGCAGGCCCGACAGGGCCCACACAGATACGCAGTATTTT	CASRPDRAHTDTQYF
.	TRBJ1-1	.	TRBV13	TGTGCCAGCAGCTTACAAATTAAGGGTGAAGCTTTCTTT	CASSLQIKGEAFF
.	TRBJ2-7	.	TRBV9	TGTGCCAGCAGCAACTACGTAGGGGGAAACTACGAGCAGTACTTC	CASSNYVGGNYEQYF
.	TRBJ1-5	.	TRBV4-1	TGCGCCAGCAGCCAAACGCCCGGGGTTGCTGGTTATAGCAATCAGCCCCAGCATTTT	CASSQTPGVAGYSNQPQHF
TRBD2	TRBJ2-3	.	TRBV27	TGTGCCAGCGCCCCGCGACTAGCGGGGGGCACAGATACGCAGTATTTT	CASAPRLAGGTDTQYF
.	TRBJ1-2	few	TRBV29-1	TGCAGCGTTGAAGATACGACAGAGAACTATGGCTACACCTTC	CSVEDTTENYGYTF
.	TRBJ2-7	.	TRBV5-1	TGCGCCAGCAGCCCTGGGGTCGGAACCTACGAGCAGTACTTC	CASSPGVGTYEQYF
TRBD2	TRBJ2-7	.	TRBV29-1	TGCAGCGTTGATACTAGCGGGGGCTACGAGCAGTACTTC	CSVDTSGGYEQYF
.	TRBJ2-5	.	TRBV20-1	TGCAGTGCTCGCCAAGAGACCCAGTACTTC	CSARQETQYF
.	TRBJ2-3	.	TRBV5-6	TGTGCCAGCAGCTTGTCTGGAGATACGCAGTATTTT	CASSLSGDTQYF
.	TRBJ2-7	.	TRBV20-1	TGCAGTGCTAGTCGGTTCGGGGAGCAGTACTTC	CSASRFGEQYF
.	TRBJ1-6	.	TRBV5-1	TGCGCCAGCCGGGCAGGACAGTCACCCCTCCACTTT	CASRAGQSPLHF
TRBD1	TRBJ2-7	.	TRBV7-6	TGTGCCAGCAGCTTAGGGGGGACAGGTCCCTACGAGCAGTACTTC	CASSLGGTGPYEQYF
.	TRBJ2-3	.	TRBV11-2	TGTGCCAGCAGCTTCGACAGGTCGGGGCCTGGGACAGATACGCAGTATTTT	CASSFDRSGPGTDTQYF
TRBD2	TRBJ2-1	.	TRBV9	TGTGCCAGCGCCACCGGGACTAGCCAGTTCTATGAGCAGTTCTTC	CASATGTSQFYEQFF
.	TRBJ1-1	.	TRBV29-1	TGCAGCGTTGCTCATATAGGGGAGTCTGAAGCTTTCTTT	CSVAHIGESEAFF
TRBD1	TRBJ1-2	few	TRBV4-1	TGCGCCAGCAGCCAAGTAGGGACAGGGGGTCCTAACTATGGCTACACCTTC	CASSQVGTGGPNYGYTF
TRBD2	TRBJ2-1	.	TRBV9	TGTGCCAGCAGCGCCGGGGGGAAATCCTACAATGAGCAGTTCTTC	CASSAGGKSYNEQFF
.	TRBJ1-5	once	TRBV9	TGTGCCAGCAGCGAGGGATATAGCAATCAGCCCCAGCATTTT	CASSEGYSNQPQHF
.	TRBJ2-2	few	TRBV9	TGTGCCAGCAGCCTTACAGGACGGAACACCGGGGAGCTGTTTTTT	CASSLTGRNTGELFF
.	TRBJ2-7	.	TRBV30	TGTGCCTGGACCCCCCTTTGGAGCGACGGCCTTTACGAGCAGTACTTC	CAWTPLWSDGLYEQYF
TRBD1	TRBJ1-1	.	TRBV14	TGTGCCAGCAGCCAAGAGGGCAGGGGGCCAACTGAAGCTTTCTTT	CASSQEGRGPTEAFF
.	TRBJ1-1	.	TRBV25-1	TGTGCCAGCAGTGAAATCTTCACGGGGGCTGAAGCTTTCTTT	CASSEIFTGAEAFF
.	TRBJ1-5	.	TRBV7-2	TGTGCCAGCAGCAGGCAGGGGCGCTTTGGTCAGCCCCAGCATTTT	CASSRQGRFGQPQHF
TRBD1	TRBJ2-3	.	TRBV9	TGTGCCAGCAGGGGACAGGGGGAAGATACGCAGTATTTT	CASRGQGEDTQYF
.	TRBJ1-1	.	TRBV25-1	TGTGCCAGCAGTGAATATCAGGGTGAAGCTTTCTTT	CASSEYQGEAFF
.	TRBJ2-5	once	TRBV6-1	TGTGCCAGACAGGGGGGGAACCAAGAGACCCAGTACTTC	CARQGGNQETQYF
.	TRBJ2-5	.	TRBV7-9	TGTGCCACCAGGCGTCAGGGTGCTCAAGAGACCCAGTACTTC	CATRRQGAQETQYF
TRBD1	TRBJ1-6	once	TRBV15	TGTGCCACCAGCAGTTTGACAGGGGGCAGTTCACCCCTCCACTTT	CATSSLTGGSSPLHF
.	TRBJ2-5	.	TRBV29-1	TGCAGCGTTGTCCCACCCCAAGAGACCCAGTACTTC	CSVVPPQETQYF
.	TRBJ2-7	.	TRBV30	TGTGCCTGGAGAGCGTATTTCTCCTACGAGCAGTACTTC	CAWRAYFSYEQYF
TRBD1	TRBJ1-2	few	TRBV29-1	TGCAGCGTAAACCGGGACAGCTATGGCTACACCTTC	CSVNRDSYGYTF
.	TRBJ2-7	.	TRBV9	TGTGCCAGCAGCCAGTCCCTCTCCTACGAGCAGTACTTC	CASSQSLSYEQYF
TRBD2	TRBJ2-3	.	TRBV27	TGTGCCAGCAGAAATGGACTAGCCGAACGCACAGATACGCAGTATTTT	CASRNGLAERTDTQYF
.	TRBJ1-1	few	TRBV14	TGTGCCAGCAGTCGGAACACTGAAGCTTTCTTT	CASSRNTEAFF
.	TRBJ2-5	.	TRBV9	TGTGCCAGCAGCGTAACGGGGGAAGGTTGGGAGACCCAGTACTTC	CASSVTGEGWETQYF
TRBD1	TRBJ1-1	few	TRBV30	TGTGCCTGGAGTGTTCGAGACAGGGCGACTGAAGCTTTCTTT	CAWSVRDRATEAFF
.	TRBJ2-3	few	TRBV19	TGTGCCAGTAGTTCCAGGGATCAGGAAATTACGCAGTATTTT	CASSSRDQEITQYF
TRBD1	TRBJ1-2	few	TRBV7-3	TGTGCCAGCAGCTCACTCCCCAAGACAGGGGGCTATACCTTC	CASSSLPKTGGYTF
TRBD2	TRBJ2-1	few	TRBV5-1	TGCGCCAGCAGCGAGGCTAGCGGGGGGCTCGATGAGCAGTTCTTC	CASSEASGGLDEQFF
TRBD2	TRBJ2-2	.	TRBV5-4	TGTGCCAGCAGCTTCGGACTAGCGGGGGAATTCGGGGAGCTGTTTTTT	CASSFGLAGEFGELFF
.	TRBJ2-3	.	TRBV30	TGTGCCTGGAGTGTAAATGGTGCATACACAGATACGCAGTATTTT	CAWSVNGAYTDTQYF
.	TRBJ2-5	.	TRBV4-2	TGTGCCAGCAGCCAAGTGGAGACCCAGTACTTC	CASSQVETQYF
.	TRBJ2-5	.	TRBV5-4	TGTGCCAGTAACAGCCCTGGAGAGACCCAGTACTTC	CASNSPGETQYF
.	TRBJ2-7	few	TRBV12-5	TGTGCTAGTGGTTTGGTACGGAGCTACGAGCAGTACTTC	CASGLVRSYEQYF
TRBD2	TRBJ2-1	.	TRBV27	TGTGCCAGCACCAACGGGGGGGCGCTTGGTGAGCAGTTCTTC	CASTNGGALGEQFF
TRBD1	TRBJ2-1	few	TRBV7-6	TGTGCCAGCAGCTTAGATCCAGGGGGCTTCTACAATGAGCAGTTCTTC	CASSLDPGGFYNEQFF
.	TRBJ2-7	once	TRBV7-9	TGTGCCAGCAGCTCAGACGTTGACTCCTACGAGCAGTACTTC	CASSSDVDSYEQYF
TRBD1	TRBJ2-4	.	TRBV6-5	TGTGCCAGCAGTTCCCGGACAGGGGCGGGCGAAAACATTCAGTACTTC	CASSSRTGAGENIQYF